What follows are 5 T cell receptor beta chains derived from one specimen sequenced in a study of T cell repertoires in aging, cancer and after chemotherapy. Multiplex touch-down PCR with TRB-A/B primers amplified rearranged V-D-J TRB sequences. TCRdb reprocessed the multiplex PCR reads via MiXCR and lists one record per CDR3 protein. There are about 4,500 distinct CDR3 sequences in the sample; less than 65% occur only once, and around 27% lies in the top ten. Amplification of TCR beta used genomic DNA extracted from peripheral blood. Sequencing was performed on blood. The receptor source for this set is a human donor with a solid tumor.

The CDR3 loop is CASSLGVGSNQPQHF. The CDR3 coding sequence is TGTGCCAGCAGCCTAGGGGTAGGTAGCAATCAGCCCCAGCATTTT. The rearrangement links TRBV7-9 to TRBJ1-5; a possible D gene is TRBD1 (5 bases). The CDR3 runs 15 residues. In germline, CDR1 is SEHNR, CDR2 FQNEAQ (reference sequence). With 5 bases removed from V and 0 bases from J, the gap between germline ends came to 11 bases.

This clonotype has just a few counts. This rearrangement joins TRBV6-5 to TRBJ1-6, with no clear D. The CDR3 length is 13 residues. Germline CDR1 MNHEY, CDR2 SVGAGI. With 2 bases removed from V and 3 bases from J, the gap between germline ends came to 2 bases. DNA of the CDR3: TGTGCCAGCAGTTACGACTATAATTCACCCCTCCACTTT. Translation gives CASSYDYNSPLHF.

The chain joins TRBV27 to TRBJ1-1, with TRBD1 matching over 7 bases. V lost 7 bases, J lost 0 bases, and 2 bases stayed unmatched. CDR1 MNHEY and CDR2 SMNVEV come from the germline V gene (reference sequence). CDR3 length: 13 amino acids. CDR3 in DNA: TGTGCCAGCAACGACAGGGTGAACACTGAAGCTTTCTTT. It codes for CASNDRVNTEAFF.

The rearrangement links TRBV19 to TRBJ2-6; 10 bases are shared with TRBD1. V shed 7 bases, J shed 2 bases, and the junction held 17 bases outside the gene matches. The CDR3 sequence is 20 residues long. Germline values: CDR1 LNHDA, CDR2 SQIVND (reference sequence). In nucleotides, the CDR3 is TGTGCCAGTACTAAAGACCCCCGGGACAGGGGAGCGGCTGGGGCCAACGTCCTGACTTTC. Translating gives CASTKDPRDRGAAGANVLTF.

The V call is TRBV25-1, the J call TRBJ2-7; possibly TRBD1 or TRBD2 for D (6 bases each). The CDR3 runs to 15 residues. Trimming pared 0 bases from V and 10 bases from J, leaving 19 bases between. Per germline, CDR1 MGHDK and CDR2 SYGVNS. The CDR3 DNA is TGTGCCAGCAGTGAATACTTAGGGGGGATAGCTTTTCAGTACTTC. This encodes CASSEYLGGIAFQYF.